Shown below are 19 T cell receptor beta chains from a single sample sequenced in a study of blood T cell repertoires in COVID-19. Clones were sequenced by immunoSEQ multiplex PCR, and TCRdb holds only the in-frame ones, with some missing. The sample holds some 170,000 clones; approximately 83% are singletons and the top ten take around 10%. Material for sequencing was peripheral blood. The receptor set was obtained from a woman aged 80 or over with active or convalescent COVID-19.

The chain joins TRBV7-9 to TRBJ1-1, with 7 positions matching TRBD1. The length of the CDR3 is 16 residues. Trimming removed 5 bases from V and 1 base from J; junction bases left unmatched: 10. Germline V CDR1 and CDR2: SEHNR, FQNEAQ (reference sequence). The CDR3 protein is CASSRPRQGPNTEAFF. In nucleotides, the CDR3 is TGTGCCAGCAGCCGGCCTCGACAGGGCCCGAACACTGAAGCTTTCTTT.

V and J are TRBV27 and TRBJ1-3; 7 bases are a match to TRBD1. This CDR3 is built from 14 residues. The ends lost 6 bases at V and 4 bases at J; junction bases unmatched: 6. Germline V gene lookup returns CDR1 MNHEY and CDR2 SMNVEV (reference sequence). The CDR3 sequence: CASSEGAFGNTIYF. CDR3 coding DNA: TGTGCCAGCAGCGAGGGGGCGTTCGGAAACACCATATATTTT.

This chain uses TRBV7-8 with TRBJ2-7; the D gene is possibly TRBD2 (6 bases). The CDR3 is made up of 13 amino acids. The V gene's germline CDR1 is SGHVS and CDR2 FQNEAQ. Trimming shortened V by 5 bases and J by 4 bases, and 12 bases separated the two germline ends. The CDR3 bases are TGTGCCAGCAGCCCCTGGGAGGAGTACGAGCAGTACTTC. This encodes CASSPWEEYEQYF. The whole variable domain, filled in from reference TRBV7-8 and TRBJ2-7, reads GAGVSQSPRYKVAKRGQDVALRCDPISGHVSLFWYQQALGQGPEFLTYFQNEAQLDKSGLPSDRFFAERPEGSVSTLKIQRTQQEDSAVYLCASSPWEEYEQYFGPGTRLTVT.

V and J are TRBV5-1 and TRBJ1-2; TRBD1 might be the D (5 bases). Trimming left V 0 bases short and J 8 bases short, with 20 bases between. The CDR3 runs 16 residues. The germline gives CDR1 SGHRS, CDR2 YFSETQ. CDR3 region: CASSLAGGIGARGYTF. The CDR3 DNA reads TGCGCCAGCAGCTTGGCCGGAGGGATAGGGGCGCGGGGCTACACCTTC.

This clone was seen only once. The chain uses TRBV7-2 and TRBJ1-3; TRBD1 agrees at 7 bases. Germline V gives CDR1 SGHTA, CDR2 FQGNSA. The CDR3 has 15 residues. The ends lost 6 bases at V and 4 bases at J; junction bases unmatched: 9. This CDR3 reads CASSYRDSRGNTIYF. CDR3 DNA: TGTGCCAGCAGTTATCGGGACAGCCGGGGAAACACCATATATTTT. Full variable domain (missing parts from reference TRBV7-2 and TRBJ1-3): GAGVSQSPSNKVTEKGKDVELRCDPISGHTALYWYRQSLGQGLEFLIYFQGNSAPDKSGLPSDRFSAERTGGSVSTLTIQRTQQEDSAVYLCASSYRDSRGNTIYFGEGSWLTVV.

The chain is built from TRBV3-1 (or the pseudogene TRBV3-2) and TRBJ1-3, with D maybe TRBD1 (6 bases). Between the trimmed V and J ends, which lost 1 base and 1 base, there was a span of 8 bases. The CDR3 has 15 amino acids. The germline gives CDR1 LGHDT, CDR2 YNNKEL (reference sequence). The CDR3 loop is CASSQAGTSGNTIYF. CDR3 DNA sequence: TGTGCCAGCAGCCAAGCCGGGACATCTGGAAACACCATATATTTT.

The chain joins TRBV5-1 to TRBJ1-1; TRBD1 aligns across 7 bases. Trimming took 1 base from V and 4 from J; bases not matched to a gene: 7. The length of the CDR3 is 15 residues. Germline V gene lookup returns CDR1 SGHRS and CDR2 YFSETQ. The CDR3 coding sequence is TGCGCCAGCAGCTTGACAGGGGAGGTTCGCACTGAAGCTTTCTTT. As protein: CASSLTGEVRTEAFF.

This chain uses TRBV6-6 with TRBJ1-1, with 7 bases lining up with TRBD1. There are 15 residues in the CDR3. V gave up 5 bases and J gave up 1 base; unmatched junction bases: 7. Germline V gene lookup returns CDR1 MNHNY and CDR2 SVGAGI (reference sequence). In DNA, the CDR3 is TGTGCCAGCAGTATACGACAGGGATGGAACACTGAAGCTTTCTTT. Protein: CASSIRQGWNTEAFF.

The chain links TRBV15 to TRBJ1-2, with 8 bases matching TRBD1. V gave up 6 bases and J gave up 2 bases; unmatched junction bases: 5. From germline, CDR1 is LNHNV and CDR2 YYDKDF (reference sequence). The CDR3 runs 14 residues. This chain's CDR3 is CATSPRQGNYGYTF. In DNA form, the CDR3 reads TGTGCCACCAGTCCCAGACAGGGGAACTATGGCTACACCTTC.

This chain joins TRBV5-1 and TRBJ2-5; D may be TRBD1 (5 bases). The CDR3 contains 14 residues. V lost 6 bases, J lost 2 bases, and 14 bases lay in between. The germline CDR1 and CDR2 sequences are SGHRS and YFSETQ. The DNA of the CDR3 is TGCGCCAGCACCCCGCCCAGGGATCAAGAGACCCAGTACTTC. Its protein is CASTPPRDQETQYF.

This chain connects TRBV19 to TRBJ2-2, with a weak D call TRBD2 (5 bases). V was shortened by 3 bases and J by 0 bases, with 8 bases between the two germline ends. Germline CDR1 and CDR2: LNHDA and SQIVND (reference sequence). This CDR3 region has 15 residues. The CDR3 reads CASSISGTNTGELFF. CDR3 sequence (DNA): TGTGCCAGTAGTATTTCCGGGACGAACACCGGGGAGCTGTTTTTT.

This clone was counted only a few times. This chain uses TRBV4-2 with TRBJ1-1; D might be TRBD1 (5 bases). The ends were cut back, 1 base at V and 1 base at J, with 10 bases in the middle. CDR3 size: 15 residues. Germline assignment: CDR1 LGHNA and CDR2 YNFKEQ. For the CDR3, the DNA is TGTGCCAGCAGCCAAGCGGACACGAGGAACACTGAAGCTTTCTTT. Translated: CASSQADTRNTEAFF.

J is TRBJ2-7 and V is TRBV6-5; tentatively, D is TRBD1 (7 bases). The CDR3 length is 14 residues. Germline values: CDR1 MNHEY, CDR2 SVGAGI. V dropped 9 bases and J dropped 3 bases, with 18 bases sitting between them. CDR3 bases: TGTGCCAGTTTCTCCGGGAGACAGGGCTACGAGCAGTACTTC. Amino acids: CASFSGRQGYEQYF.

The chain carries TRBV5-1 and TRBJ1-2, with 11 bases aligning to TRBD1. The V and J ends lost 0 bases and 4 bases, in that order; junction bases with no gene match: 11. The CDR3 extends over 18 amino acids. CDR1 SGHRS and CDR2 YFSETQ come from the germline V gene. Written as DNA, the CDR3 is TGCGCCAGCAGCTTGGCCCCTACCCGGACAGGGGGCTCCTATGGCTACACCTTC. Amino acid sequence: CASSLAPTRTGGSYGYTF.

The V and J genes are TRBV6-1 and TRBJ1-2, with unresolved D. The V end was cut by 2 bases, the J end by 8 bases, with 15 bases between. Germline values: CDR1 MNHNS, CDR2 SASEGT. The CDR3 spans 14 residues. The CDR3: CASSERSQLWGYTF. DNA of the CDR3: TGTGCCAGCAGTGAACGGTCACAGCTATGGGGCTACACCTTC.

This clone came up a few times. This sequence joins TRBV3-1 (or the pseudogene TRBV3-2) and TRBJ1-5, with D unclear. CDR1 and CDR2 from the germline V gene are LGHDT and YNNKEL (reference sequence). V was pared by 0 bases and J by 0 bases, with 6 bases between. The CDR3 is made up of 15 amino acids. In nucleotides, the CDR3 is TGTGCCAGCAGCCAAGATCTAAGTAGCAATCAGCCCCAGCATTTT. This gives the protein CASSQDLSSNQPQHF.

The J gene is TRBJ1-1, the V gene TRBV29-1, with D perhaps TRBD1 (5 bases). Germline-derived CDR1 and CDR2 are SQVTM and ANQGSEA. The CDR3 length is 14 residues. V lost 1 base and J 4 bases, leaving 13 bases between the germline ends. This chain's CDR3 is CSVEGERGGTEAFF. The CDR3 DNA sequence: TGCAGCGTTGAAGGTGAAAGGGGTGGCACTGAAGCTTTCTTT.

The chain recombines TRBV6-5 with TRBJ1-6; 9 bases are shared with TRBD1. The CDR3 sequence is 15 residues long. J was trimmed by 7 bases and V by 7 bases; bases with no gene match: 8. Germline values: CDR1 MNHEY, CDR2 SVGAGI. CDR3 residues: CASTATGTGNSPLHF. The CDR3 DNA is TGTGCCAGCACCGCAACCGGGACAGGGAATTCACCCCTCCACTTT.

J is TRBJ1-2 and V is TRBV9, with D tentatively TRBD1 (5 bases). Germline CDR1 is SGDLS and CDR2 is YYNGEE. CDR3 size: 13 residues. With 7 bases removed from V and 3 bases from J, the gap between germline ends came to 13 bases. CDR3 sequence: CASGGALDYGYTF. CDR3 in DNA: TGTGCCAGCGGCGGGGCGCTGGACTATGGCTACACCTTC.